Sequencing of this TCR beta chain was carried out in a study of control samples from healthy donors and cancer patients. Trimming took 7 bases from V and 3 from J, leaving 24 bases between them. The CDR3 runs 17 residues. Germline lookup yields CDR1 LNHDA and CDR2 SQIVND (reference sequence). Measured with immunoSEQ multiplex PCR; TCRdb has only the in-frame clones, and not every one. This table has more than 50,000 clones, approximately 90% appearing once. The sample taken for sequencing was PBMCs. The rearrangement links TRBV19 to TRBJ1-1; D not resolved. The sequence derives from a woman aged 50 to 60 with colorectal cancer. CDR3: CASTRRGYLMGDTEAFF. CDR3 DNA sequence: TGTGCCAGTACCCGACGAGGTTACTTGATGGGTGACACTGAAGCTTTCTTT.